These 17 T cell receptor beta chains came from one sample sequenced in a study of graft-versus-host responses after intestinal transplantation. No antigen has been identified for these receptors. Libraries were prepared by immunoSEQ multiplex PCR; TCRdb keeps only in-frame clonotypes and omits some of them. Of more than 100,000 clones in the sample, approximately 95% are singletons; the top ten hold roughly 3%. The specimen comprised unstimulated CD8+ T cells sorted from spleen or lymph node cells, sampled before intestinal transplant. All receptors derive from a human donor who received an intestinal transplant.

About this clone: One end of the junction is discordant with germline, which a read error may explain. The chain couples TRBV10-1 to TRBJ2-3; no firm D call. The germline CDR1 and CDR2 sequences are WNHNN and SYGVQD (reference sequence). This CDR3 spans 18 amino acids. The CDR3 reads CASSESSRRELSTDTRYF. The CDR3 region has the DNA TGCGCCAGCAGTGAGTCGAGTCGCCGCGAGCTTAGCACAGATACGCGGTATTTT.

There are a few counts of this clone. The chain uses TRBV29-1 and TRBJ2-7; D tentatively reads TRBD1 or TRBD2 (5 bases each). The CDR3 is made up of 15 amino acids. Germline lookup yields CDR1 SQVTM and CDR2 ANQGSEA. V lost 6 bases and J lost 0, with 18 bases in between. In nucleotides, the CDR3 is TGCAGCGTCGTCGGGGCCCTTCCCAGCTCCTACGAGCAGTACTTC. Its translation is CSVVGALPSSYEQYF.

The table lists this clone with a count of one. The genes are TRBV28 and TRBJ2-5; perhaps TRBD2 as D (5 bases). The V gene lost 1 base and the J gene lost 6 bases, with 15 bases spanning the gap. The CDR3 has 15 amino acids. The germline V gene encodes CDR1 MDHEN and CDR2 SYDVKM. The CDR3 spells CASSLLARADQTQYF. CDR3 in DNA: TGTGCCAGCAGTTTATTGGCTAGAGCGGATCAGACCCAGTACTTC.

The genes are TRBV7-9 and TRBJ1-5, with 8 bases identical to TRBD1. The germline V gene has CDR1 SEHNR and CDR2 FQNEAQ (reference sequence). The CDR3 consists of 17 residues. Losses at the gene ends were 4 bases for V and 3 bases for J; bases not matched to a gene: 11. The CDR3 coding sequence is TGTGCCAGCAGCTCAACCGAGACAGGGGTCAACAATCAGCCCCAGCATTTT. Its protein product is CASSSTETGVNNQPQHF. Using reference TRBV7-9 and TRBJ1-5 for the parts outside the CDR3, the full variable domain is DTGVSQNPRHKITKRGQNVTFRCDPISEHNRLYWYRQTLGQGPEFLTYFQNEAQLEKSRLLSDRFSAERPKGSFSTLEIQRTEQGDSAMYLCASSSTETGVNNQPQHFGDGTRLSIL.

This sequence joins TRBV5-1 and TRBJ2-3, with a possible D match to TRBD1 (5 bases). Germline-derived CDR1 and CDR2 are SGHRS and YFSETQ. This CDR3 region has 18 residues. V lost 1 base and J lost 1, with 19 bases in between. CDR3 DNA sequence: TGCGCCAGCAGCTTGCGATCCCCCGACAGTCAGCGCACAGATACGCAGTATTTT. Its translation is CASSLRSPDSQRTDTQYF.

The genes are TRBV19 and TRBJ2-7, with D uncertain. V lost 3 bases, J lost 0 bases, and 9 bases lay in between. This CDR3 has 14 residues. Looked up from germline, CDR1 is LNHDA and CDR2 is SQIVND (reference sequence). CDR3 coding DNA: TGTGCCAGTAGTATCACAAGGGCCTCCTACGAGCAGTACTTC. Its translation is CASSITRASYEQYF.

The rearrangement links TRBV11-2 to TRBJ1-5; TRBD1 matches 7 bases. V shed 5 bases and J 2 bases; nucleotides not matched to a gene: 3. CDR1 and CDR2 from the germline V gene are SGHAT and FQNNGV. The CDR3 has 14 amino acids. CDR3 nucleotide sequence: TGTGCCAGCAGCGTCGGGACAGGCAATCAGCCCCAGCATTTT. Amino acid sequence: CASSVGTGNQPQHF.

The chain couples TRBV7-9 to TRBJ2-7; D possibly uses TRBD1 or TRBD2 (5 bases each). Germline V lookup: CDR1 SEHNR, CDR2 FQNEAQ (reference sequence). This CDR3 comprises 15 residues. V was pared by 1 base and J by 2 bases, with 12 bases between. The CDR3 DNA reads TGTGCCAGCAGCTTAGTGGGACCTCAGACCTACGAGCAGTACTTC. Its protein product is CASSLVGPQTYEQYF.

The chain is built from TRBV28 and TRBJ1-5, with 7 nucleotides matching TRBD1. The CDR3 sequence is 15 residues long. Losses at the gene ends were 3 bases for V and 2 bases for J; bases not matched to a gene: 4. Per the germline V gene, CDR1 is MDHEN and CDR2 is SYDVKM. CDR3 DNA: TGTGCCAGCAGTTTCACTACAGGGGGCAATCAGCCCCAGCATTTT. Translated, it gives CASSFTTGGNQPQHF.

This chain connects TRBV4-3 to TRBJ1-5; possibly TRBD1 for D (5 bases). CDR1 is LGHNA and CDR2 is YSLEER in the germline V gene. There are 16 residues in the CDR3. Trimming left V 1 base short and J 5 bases short, with 15 bases between. The DNA for the CDR3 is TGCGCCAGCAGCCAAGTTATTGGAGGGGAAGATCAGCCCCAGCATTTT. Encoded protein: CASSQVIGGEDQPQHF.

V usage is TRBV13 and J usage is TRBJ2-7; no firm D call. The CDR3 loop spans 14 amino acids. Looked up from germline, CDR1 is PRHDT and CDR2 is FYEKMQ (reference sequence). Deletions cut 5 bases from V and 0 bases from J, with 11 bases between. CDR3 nucleotide sequence: TGTGCCAGCAGCCCCGCTATAGGCTCCTACGAGCAGTACTTC. Its protein product is CASSPAIGSYEQYF.

This clone was observed once. The J gene is TRBJ1-6, the V gene TRBV7-9; TRBD1 might be the D (5 bases). CDR1 and CDR2 (germline): SEHNR, FQNEAQ (reference sequence). V shed 2 bases and J shed 7 bases, with 9 bases lying between them. The length of the CDR3 is 14 residues. CDR3 DNA: TGTGCCAGCAGCTTACAGGGTTTAAATTCACCCCTCCACTTT. Translated, it gives CASSLQGLNSPLHF.

The CDR3 spells CASSLLQGANQPQHF. CDR3 DNA sequence: TGTGCCAGCAGTTTATTGCAGGGGGCGAATCAGCCCCAGCATTTT. The chain combines TRBV28 with TRBJ1-5, with TRBD1 identical over 8 bases. Germline lookup yields CDR1 MDHEN and CDR2 SYDVKM. With V trimmed by 1 base and J by 4 bases, 3 bases remained unmatched. This CDR3 is built from 15 residues.

The J gene is TRBJ2-7, the V gene TRBV11-2; 7 bases map to TRBD1. The CDR3 loop spans 14 amino acids. V shed 4 bases, J shed 4 bases, and the junction held 7 bases outside the gene matches. From germline, CDR1 is SGHAT and CDR2 FQNNGV. CDR3 bases: TGTGCCAGCAGCTCCCGACAGGGCCGGTACGAGCAGTACTTC. Its protein is CASSSRQGRYEQYF.

This chain uses TRBV4-1 with TRBJ2-1; TRBD1 or TRBD2 may be the D gene (5 bases each). Per the germline V gene, CDR1 is MGHRA and CDR2 is YSYEKL. V lost 4 bases to trimming and J lost 3 bases, with 16 bases between them. The CDR3 totals 16 residues. This chain's CDR3 is CASSPVRDQLYNEQFF. CDR3 sequence (DNA): TGCGCCAGCAGCCCCGTCCGGGACCAACTCTACAATGAGCAGTTCTTC.

The chain uses TRBV14 and TRBJ1-4; D remains unclear. This CDR3 comprises 15 residues. Germline values: CDR1 SGHDN, CDR2 FVKESK. The germline V and J ends were trimmed by 4 bases and 0 bases, with 9 bases remaining between them. CDR3 loop: CASSPRTATNEKLFF. CDR3 nucleotide sequence: TGTGCCAGCAGCCCACGAACAGCAACTAATGAAAAACTGTTTTTT. The whole variable domain, filled in from reference TRBV14 and TRBJ1-4, reads EAGVTQFPSHSVIEKGQTVTLRCDPISGHDNLYWYRRVMGKEIKFLLHFVKESKQDESGMPNNRFLAERTGGTYSTLKVQPAELEDSGVYFCASSPRTATNEKLFFGSGTQLSVL.

The sample holds a few counts of this clone. This chain joins TRBV27 and TRBJ2-7; maybe TRBD1 (6 bases). The CDR3 contains 14 residues. The V end was cut by 4 bases, the J end by 3 bases, with 13 bases between. Germline CDR1 MNHEY, CDR2 SMNVEV (reference sequence). CDR3 loop: CASSSLGGLYEQYF. CDR3 nucleotides: TGTGCCAGCAGTTCCTTAGGGGGTCTCTACGAGCAGTACTTC.